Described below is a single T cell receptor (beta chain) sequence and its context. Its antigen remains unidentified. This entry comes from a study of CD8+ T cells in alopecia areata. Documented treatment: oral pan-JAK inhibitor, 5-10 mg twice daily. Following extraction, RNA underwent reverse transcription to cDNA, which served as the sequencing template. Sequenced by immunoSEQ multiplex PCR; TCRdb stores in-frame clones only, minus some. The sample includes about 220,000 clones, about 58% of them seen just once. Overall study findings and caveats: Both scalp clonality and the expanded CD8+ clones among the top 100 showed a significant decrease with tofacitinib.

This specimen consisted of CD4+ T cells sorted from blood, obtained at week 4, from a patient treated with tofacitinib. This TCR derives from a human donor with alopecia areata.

The CDR3 DNA reads TGCGCCAGCAGCTTGTACCGGCAGAACACTGAAGCTTTCTTT. This encodes CASSLYRQNTEAFF. The chain is built from TRBV5-1 and TRBJ1-1; D ambiguous. V was clipped by 1 base and J by 1 base, with 8 bases between them. CDR1 and CDR2 from the germline V gene are SGHRS and YFSETQ. This CDR3 has 14 residues. Full variable domain (outside the CDR3, taken from reference TRBV5-1 and TRBJ1-1): KAGVTQTPRYLIKTRGQQVTLSCSPISGHRSVSWYQQTPGQGLQFLFEYFSETQRNKGNFPGRFSGRQFSNSRSEMNVSTLELGDSALYLCASSLYRQNTEAFFGQGTRLTVV.